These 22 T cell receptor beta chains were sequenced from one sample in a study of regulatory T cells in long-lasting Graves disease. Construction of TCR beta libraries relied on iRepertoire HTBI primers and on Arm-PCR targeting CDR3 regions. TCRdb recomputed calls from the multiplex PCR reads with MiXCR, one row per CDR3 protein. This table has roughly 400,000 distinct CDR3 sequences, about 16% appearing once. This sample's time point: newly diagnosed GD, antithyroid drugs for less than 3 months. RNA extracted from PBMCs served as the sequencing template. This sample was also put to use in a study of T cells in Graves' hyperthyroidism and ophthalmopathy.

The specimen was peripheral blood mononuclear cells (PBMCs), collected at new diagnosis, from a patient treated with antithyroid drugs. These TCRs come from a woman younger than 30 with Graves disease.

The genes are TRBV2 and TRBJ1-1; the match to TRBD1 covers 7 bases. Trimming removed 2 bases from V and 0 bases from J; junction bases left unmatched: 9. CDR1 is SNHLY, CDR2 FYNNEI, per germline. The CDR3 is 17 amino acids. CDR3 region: CASSETVEGQLNTEAFF. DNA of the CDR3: TGTGCCAGCAGTGAAACGGTGGAGGGACAGTTGAACACTGAAGCTTTCTTT.

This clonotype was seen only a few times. In nucleotides, the CDR3 is TGTGCCAGCAGTTATGGTAGTGAAGCTTTCTTT. Protein sequence: CASSYGSEAFF. The rearrangement joins TRBV6-2 or TRBV6-3 to TRBJ1-1; no definite D call. The V end was cut by 3 bases, the J end by 7 bases, with 6 bases between. The CDR3 extends over 11 amino acids. The V gene's germline CDR1 is MNHEY and CDR2 SVGEGT.

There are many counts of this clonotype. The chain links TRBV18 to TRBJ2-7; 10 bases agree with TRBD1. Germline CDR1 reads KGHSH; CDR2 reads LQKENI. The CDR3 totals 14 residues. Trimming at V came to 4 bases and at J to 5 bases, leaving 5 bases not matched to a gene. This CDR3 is CASSLGTGVNEQYF. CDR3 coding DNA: TGTGCCAGCTCACTCGGGACAGGGGTAAACGAGCAGTACTTC.

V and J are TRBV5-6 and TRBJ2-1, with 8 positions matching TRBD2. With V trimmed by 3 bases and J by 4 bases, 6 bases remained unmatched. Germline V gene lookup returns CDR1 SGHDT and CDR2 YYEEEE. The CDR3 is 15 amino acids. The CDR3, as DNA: TGTGCCAGCAGCTCCTGGGCGGGAGGTTACAATGAGCAGTTCTTC. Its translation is CASSSWAGGYNEQFF.

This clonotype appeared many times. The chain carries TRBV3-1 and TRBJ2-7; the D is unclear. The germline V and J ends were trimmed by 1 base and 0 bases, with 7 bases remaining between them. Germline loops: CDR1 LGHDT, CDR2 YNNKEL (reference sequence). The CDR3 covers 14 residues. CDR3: CASSQARPSYEQYF. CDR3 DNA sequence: TGTGCCAGCAGCCAAGCGCGGCCCTCCTACGAGCAGTACTTC.

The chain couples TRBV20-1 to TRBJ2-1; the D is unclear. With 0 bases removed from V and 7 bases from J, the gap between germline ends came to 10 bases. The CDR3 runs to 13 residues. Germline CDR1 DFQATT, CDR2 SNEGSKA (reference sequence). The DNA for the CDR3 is TGCAGTGCTAGAGACCAAACTCAGAATGAGCAGTTCTTC. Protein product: CSARDQTQNEQFF.

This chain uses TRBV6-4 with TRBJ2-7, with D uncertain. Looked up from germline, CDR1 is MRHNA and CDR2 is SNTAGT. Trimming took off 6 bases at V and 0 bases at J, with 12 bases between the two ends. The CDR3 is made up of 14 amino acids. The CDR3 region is CASSTGPDSYEQYF. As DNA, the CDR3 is TGTGCCAGCAGCACCGGGCCCGACTCCTACGAGCAGTACTTC.

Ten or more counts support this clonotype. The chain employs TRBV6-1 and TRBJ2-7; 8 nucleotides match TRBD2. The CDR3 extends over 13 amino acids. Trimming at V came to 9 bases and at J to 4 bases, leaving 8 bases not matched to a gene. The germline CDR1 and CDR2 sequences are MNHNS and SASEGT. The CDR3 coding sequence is TGTGCCAGTACCCAGCGGGAGTCGTACGAGCAGTACTTC. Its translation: CASTQRESYEQYF.

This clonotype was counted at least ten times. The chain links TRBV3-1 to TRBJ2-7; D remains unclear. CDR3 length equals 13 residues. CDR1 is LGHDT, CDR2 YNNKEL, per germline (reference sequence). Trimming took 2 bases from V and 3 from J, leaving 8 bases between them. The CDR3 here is CASSQNTFYEQYF. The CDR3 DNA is TGTGCCAGCAGCCAAAACACCTTCTACGAGCAGTACTTC.

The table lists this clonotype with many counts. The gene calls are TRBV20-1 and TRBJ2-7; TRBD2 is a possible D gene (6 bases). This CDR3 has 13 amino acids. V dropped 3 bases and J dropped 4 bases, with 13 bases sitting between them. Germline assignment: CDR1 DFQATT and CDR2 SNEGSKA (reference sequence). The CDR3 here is CSASAGSRYEQYF. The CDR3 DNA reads TGCAGTGCTAGTGCGGGAAGCAGATACGAGCAGTACTTC.

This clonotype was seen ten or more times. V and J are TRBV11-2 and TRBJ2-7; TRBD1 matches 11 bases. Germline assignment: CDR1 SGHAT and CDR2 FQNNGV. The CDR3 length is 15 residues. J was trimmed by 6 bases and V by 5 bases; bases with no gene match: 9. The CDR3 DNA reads TGTGCCAGCAGCCCCATCGGGGACAGGGGGAGCGAGCAGTACTTC. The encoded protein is CASSPIGDRGSEQYF.

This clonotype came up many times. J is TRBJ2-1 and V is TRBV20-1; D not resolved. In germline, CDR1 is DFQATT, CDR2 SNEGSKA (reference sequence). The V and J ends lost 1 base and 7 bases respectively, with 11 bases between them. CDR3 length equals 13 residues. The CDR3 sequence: CSARAPTGNEQFF. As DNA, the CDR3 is TGCAGTGCTAGAGCCCCGACCGGGAATGAGCAGTTCTTC.

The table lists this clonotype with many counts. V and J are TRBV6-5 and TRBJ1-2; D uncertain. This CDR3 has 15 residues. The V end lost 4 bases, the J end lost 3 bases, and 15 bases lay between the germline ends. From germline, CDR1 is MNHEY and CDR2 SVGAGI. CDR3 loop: CASSWKAGGYYGYTF. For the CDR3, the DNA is TGTGCCAGCAGTTGGAAGGCAGGAGGATACTATGGCTACACCTTC.

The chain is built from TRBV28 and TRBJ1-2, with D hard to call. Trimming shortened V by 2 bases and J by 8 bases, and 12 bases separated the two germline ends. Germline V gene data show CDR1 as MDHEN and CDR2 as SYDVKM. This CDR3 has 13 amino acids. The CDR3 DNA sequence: TGTGCCAGCAGTTTAGGCAGCCTCTTGGGCTACACCTTC. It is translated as CASSLGSLLGYTF.

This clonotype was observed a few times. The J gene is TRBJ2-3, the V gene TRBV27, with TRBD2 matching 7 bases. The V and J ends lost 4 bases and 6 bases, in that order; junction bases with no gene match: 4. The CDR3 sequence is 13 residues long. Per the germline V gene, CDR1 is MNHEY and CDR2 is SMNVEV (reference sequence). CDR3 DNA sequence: TGTGCCAGCAGTTGGGGGACTACGGATACGCAGTATTTT. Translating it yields CASSWGTTDTQYF.

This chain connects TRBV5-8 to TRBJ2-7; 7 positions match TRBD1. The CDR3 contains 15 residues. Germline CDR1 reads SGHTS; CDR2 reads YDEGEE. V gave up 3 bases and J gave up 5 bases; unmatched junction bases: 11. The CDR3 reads CASSWAAGGIDEQYF. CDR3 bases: TGTGCCAGCAGCTGGGCGGCAGGGGGTATCGACGAGCAGTACTTC.

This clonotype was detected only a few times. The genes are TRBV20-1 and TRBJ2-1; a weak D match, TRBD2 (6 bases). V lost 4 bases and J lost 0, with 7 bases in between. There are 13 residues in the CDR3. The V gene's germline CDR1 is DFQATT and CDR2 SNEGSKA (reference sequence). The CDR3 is CSANSGSYNEQFF. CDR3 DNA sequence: TGCAGTGCTAATAGCGGCTCCTACAATGAGCAGTTCTTC.

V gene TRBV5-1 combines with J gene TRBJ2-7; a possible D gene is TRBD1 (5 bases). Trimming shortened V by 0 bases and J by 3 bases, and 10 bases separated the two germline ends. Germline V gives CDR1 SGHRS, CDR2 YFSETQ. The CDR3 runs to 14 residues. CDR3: CASSLAIGVYEQYF. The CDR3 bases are TGCGCCAGCAGCTTGGCCATAGGGGTCTACGAGCAGTACTTC.

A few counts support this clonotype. CDR3 coding DNA: TGTGCCAGCAGTCACCGGGACAGGGACGACGAGCAGTACTTC. It specifies CASSHRDRDDEQYF. V usage is TRBV28 and J usage is TRBJ2-7; TRBD1 matches 9 bases. Germline values: CDR1 MDHEN, CDR2 SYDVKM. V shed 5 bases and J 5 bases; nucleotides not matched to a gene: 7. This CDR3 contains 14 residues.

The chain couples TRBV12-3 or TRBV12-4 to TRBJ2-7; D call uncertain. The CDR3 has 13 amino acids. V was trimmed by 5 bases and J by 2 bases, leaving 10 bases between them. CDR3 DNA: TGTGCCAGCAGTAGGATCAGACCCTACGAGCAGTACTTC. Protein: CASSRIRPYEQYF.

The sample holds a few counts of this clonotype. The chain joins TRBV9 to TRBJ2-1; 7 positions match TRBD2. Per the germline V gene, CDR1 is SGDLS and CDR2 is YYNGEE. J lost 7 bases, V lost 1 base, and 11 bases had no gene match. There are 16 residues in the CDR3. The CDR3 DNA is TGTGCCAGCAGCGTACTCGGTAGCGGGTCCGAAAATGAGCAGTTCTTC. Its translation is CASSVLGSGSENEQFF.

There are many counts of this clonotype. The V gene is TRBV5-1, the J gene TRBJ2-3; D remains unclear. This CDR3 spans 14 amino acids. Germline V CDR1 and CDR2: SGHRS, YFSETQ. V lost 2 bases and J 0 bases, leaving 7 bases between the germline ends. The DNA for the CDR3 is TGCGCCAGCAGCTTTGGCAGAAGCACAGATACGCAGTATTTT. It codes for CASSFGRSTDTQYF. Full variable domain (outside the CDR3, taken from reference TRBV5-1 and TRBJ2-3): KAGVTQTPRYLIKTRGQQVTLSCSPISGHRSVSWYQQTPGQGLQFLFEYFSETQRNKGNFPGRFSGRQFSNSRSEMNVSTLELGDSALYLCASSFGRSTDTQYFGPGTRLTVL.